The source of this TCR beta chain is a study of regulatory T cells in long-lasting Graves disease. Across the whole study: Graves' cases, newly diagnosed, had used antithyroid drugs under 3 months.

This clonotype was seen at least ten times. The antigen is unknown. CDR3 regions were amplified by Arm-PCR using iRepertoire HTBI primers to build TCR beta libraries. TCRdb processed the multiplex PCR reads anew with MiXCR; each CDR3 protein has one entry. The table records 450,000 to 700,000 distinct CDR3 sequences, 13% of them present only once. Study conclusions and caveats: Persistent Graves' cases showed lower TCR diversity than newly diagnosed cases.

Documented time point: newly diagnosed GD, antithyroid drugs for less than 3 months. Construction of the TCR library relied on RNA isolated from PBMCs. Trimming removed 2 bases from V and 8 bases from J, with 6 bases in between. The CDR3 spans 11 residues. Germline V gene data show CDR1 as GTSNPN and CDR2 as SVGIG (reference sequence). These data were also filed under a second study, of T cells in Graves' hyperthyroidism and ophthalmopathy. Per that paper: Diagnoses used clinical symptoms, serum thyroxine and TRAb, thyroid ultrasound and orbital computed tomography. Within blood appeared most thyroid clonotypes that had expanded above 0.001.

The sequencing used peripheral blood mononuclear cells (PBMCs), collected at new diagnosis, from a patient treated with antithyroid drugs. This sequence was found in a man aged 25-40 years with Graves disease. The chain joins TRBV30 to TRBJ1-4; the D is unclear. CDR3 nucleotide sequence: TGTGCCTGGAGTTCGAGGGAAAAACTGTTTTTT. It yields the protein CAWSSREKLFF.